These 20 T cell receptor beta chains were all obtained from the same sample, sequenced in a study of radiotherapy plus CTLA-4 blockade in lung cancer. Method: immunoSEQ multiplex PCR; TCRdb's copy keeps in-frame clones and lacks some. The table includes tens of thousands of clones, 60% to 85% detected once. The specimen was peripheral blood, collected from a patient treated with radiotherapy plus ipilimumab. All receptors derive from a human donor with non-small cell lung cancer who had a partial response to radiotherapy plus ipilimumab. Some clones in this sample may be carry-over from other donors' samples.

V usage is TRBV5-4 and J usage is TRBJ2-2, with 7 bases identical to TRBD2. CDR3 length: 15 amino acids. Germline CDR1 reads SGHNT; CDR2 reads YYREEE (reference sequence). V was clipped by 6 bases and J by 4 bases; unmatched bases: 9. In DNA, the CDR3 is TGTGCCAGCACCTCCGGCGCGGGGGTCACCGGGGAGCTGTTTTTT. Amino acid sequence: CASTSGAGVTGELFF.

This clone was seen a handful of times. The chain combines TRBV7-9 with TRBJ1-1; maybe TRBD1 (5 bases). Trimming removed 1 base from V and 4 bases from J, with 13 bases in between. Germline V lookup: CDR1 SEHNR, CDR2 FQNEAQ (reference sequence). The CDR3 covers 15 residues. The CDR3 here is CASSLVSGWGTEAFF. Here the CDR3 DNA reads TGTGCCAGCAGCTTAGTCTCAGGGTGGGGCACTGAAGCTTTCTTT.

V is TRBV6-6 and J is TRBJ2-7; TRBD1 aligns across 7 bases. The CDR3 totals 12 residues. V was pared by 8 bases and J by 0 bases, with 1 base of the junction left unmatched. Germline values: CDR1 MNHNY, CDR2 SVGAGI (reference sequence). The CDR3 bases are TGTGCCAGCGGGGACAGCTCCTACGAGCAGTACTTC. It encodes CASGDSSYEQYF.

In DNA form, the CDR3 reads TGTGCCAGCAGTGAATCAGGACAGGGAAGTGGCTACACCTTC. Residues: CASSESGQGSGYTF. This chain links TRBV25-1 with TRBJ1-2, with 8 nucleotides matching TRBD1. The CDR3 is 14 residues long. V lost 1 base and J lost 7; bases outside the gene matches: 5. The germline gives CDR1 MGHDK, CDR2 SYGVNS.

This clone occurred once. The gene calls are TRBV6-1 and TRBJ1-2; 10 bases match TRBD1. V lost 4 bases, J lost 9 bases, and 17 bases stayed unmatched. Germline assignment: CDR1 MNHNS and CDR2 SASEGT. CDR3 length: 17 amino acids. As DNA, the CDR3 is TGTGCCAGCAGTGGAACCGGGACAGGGGCCGTTCCCTGGTGCTACACCTTC. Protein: CASSGTGTGAVPWCYTF.

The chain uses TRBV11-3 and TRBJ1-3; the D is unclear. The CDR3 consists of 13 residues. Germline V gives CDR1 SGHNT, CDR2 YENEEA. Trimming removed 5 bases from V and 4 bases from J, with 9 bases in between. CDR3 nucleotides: TGTGCCAGCAGCCCAGACAAAGGAAACACCATATATTTT. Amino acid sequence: CASSPDKGNTIYF.

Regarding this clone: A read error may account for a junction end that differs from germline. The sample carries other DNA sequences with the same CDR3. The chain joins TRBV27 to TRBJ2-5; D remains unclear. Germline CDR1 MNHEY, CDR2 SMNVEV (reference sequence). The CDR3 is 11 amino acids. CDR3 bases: TGCGCCAGCAGCAGACAAGGGACCCAGTACTTC. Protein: CASSRQGTQYF.

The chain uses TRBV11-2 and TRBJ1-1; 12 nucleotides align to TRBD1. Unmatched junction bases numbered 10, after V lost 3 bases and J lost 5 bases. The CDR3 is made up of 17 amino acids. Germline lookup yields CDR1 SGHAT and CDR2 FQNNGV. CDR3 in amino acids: CASSFGDRGRPQTEAFF. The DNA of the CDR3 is TGTGCCAGCAGCTTCGGGGACAGGGGGCGCCCCCAGACTGAAGCTTTCTTT.

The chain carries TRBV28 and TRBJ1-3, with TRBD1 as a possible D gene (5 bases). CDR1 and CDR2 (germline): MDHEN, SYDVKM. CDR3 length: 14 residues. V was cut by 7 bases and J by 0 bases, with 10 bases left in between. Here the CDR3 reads CASKTVPSGNTIYF. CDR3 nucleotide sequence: TGTGCCAGCAAGACAGTCCCCTCTGGAAACACCATATATTTT.

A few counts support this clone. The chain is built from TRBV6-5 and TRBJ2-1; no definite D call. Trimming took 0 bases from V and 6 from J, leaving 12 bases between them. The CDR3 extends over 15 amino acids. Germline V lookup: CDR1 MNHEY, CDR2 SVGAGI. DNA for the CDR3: TGTGCCAGCAGTTACTCGTCTAGTTTTGGCAATGAGCAGTTCTTC. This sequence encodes CASSYSSSFGNEQFF.

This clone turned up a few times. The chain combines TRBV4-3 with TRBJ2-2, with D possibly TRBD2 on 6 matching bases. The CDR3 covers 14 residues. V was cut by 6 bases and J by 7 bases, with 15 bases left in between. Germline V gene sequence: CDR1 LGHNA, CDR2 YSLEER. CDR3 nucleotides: TGCGCCAGCAGACTAGCCGGGTCCAACGGGGAGCTGTTTTTT. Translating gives CASRLAGSNGELFF.

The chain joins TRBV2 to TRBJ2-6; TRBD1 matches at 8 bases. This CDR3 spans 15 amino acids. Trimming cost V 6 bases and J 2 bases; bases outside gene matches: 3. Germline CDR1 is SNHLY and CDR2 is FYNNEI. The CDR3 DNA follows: TGTGCCAGCAGACAGGACAGGGCTGGGGCCAACGTCCTGACTTTC. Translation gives CASRQDRAGANVLTF.

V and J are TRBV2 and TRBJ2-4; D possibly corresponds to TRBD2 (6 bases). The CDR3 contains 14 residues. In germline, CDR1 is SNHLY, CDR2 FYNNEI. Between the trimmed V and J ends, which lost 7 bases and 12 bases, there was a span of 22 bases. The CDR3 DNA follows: TGTGCCAGCATGGCAGGCGCCTCCGGAGGGGATCAGTACTTC. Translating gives CASMAGASGGDQYF.

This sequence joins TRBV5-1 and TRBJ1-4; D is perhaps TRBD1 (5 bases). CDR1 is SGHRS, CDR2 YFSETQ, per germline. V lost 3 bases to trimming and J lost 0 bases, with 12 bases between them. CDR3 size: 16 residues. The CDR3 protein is CASSWTPGATNEKLFF. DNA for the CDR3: TGCGCCAGCAGCTGGACCCCGGGGGCAACTAATGAAAAACTGTTTTTT.

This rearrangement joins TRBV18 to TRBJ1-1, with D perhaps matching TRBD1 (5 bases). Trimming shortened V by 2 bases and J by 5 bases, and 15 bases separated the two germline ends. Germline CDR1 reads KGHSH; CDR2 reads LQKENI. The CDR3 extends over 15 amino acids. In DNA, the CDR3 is TGTGCCAGCTCACCATCAGGGTGGGGAATAACTGAAGCTTTCTTT. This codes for CASSPSGWGITEAFF.

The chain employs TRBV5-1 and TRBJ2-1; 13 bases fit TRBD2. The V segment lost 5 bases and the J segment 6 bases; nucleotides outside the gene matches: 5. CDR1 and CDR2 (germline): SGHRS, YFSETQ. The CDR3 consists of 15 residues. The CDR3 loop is CASRRTSGRGNEQFF. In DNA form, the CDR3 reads TGCGCCAGCAGGCGGACTAGCGGGAGAGGCAATGAGCAGTTCTTC.

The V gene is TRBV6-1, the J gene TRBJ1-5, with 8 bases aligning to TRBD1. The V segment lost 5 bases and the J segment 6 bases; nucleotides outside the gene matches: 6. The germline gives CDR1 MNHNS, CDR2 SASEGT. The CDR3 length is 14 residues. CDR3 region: CASSRGQGTQPQHF. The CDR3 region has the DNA TGTGCCAGCAGTCGTGGACAGGGTACTCAGCCCCAGCATTTT.

CDR3 coding DNA: TGTGCCAGCAGAGTGGGTAGCGGGACTGAAGCTTTCTTT. As protein: CASRVGSGTEAFF. The rearrangement uses TRBV6-5 and TRBJ1-1; the D is unclear. This CDR3 comprises 13 residues. Germline V CDR1 and CDR2: MNHEY, SVGAGI. The V end lost 6 bases, the J end lost 5 bases, and 13 bases lay between the germline ends.

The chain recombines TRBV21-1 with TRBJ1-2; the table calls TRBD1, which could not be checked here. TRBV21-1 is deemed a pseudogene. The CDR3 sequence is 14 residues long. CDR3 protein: CASSKLSGVHGYTF. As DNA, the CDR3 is TGTGCCAGCAGCAAACTATCAGGGGTCCATGGCTACACCTTC.

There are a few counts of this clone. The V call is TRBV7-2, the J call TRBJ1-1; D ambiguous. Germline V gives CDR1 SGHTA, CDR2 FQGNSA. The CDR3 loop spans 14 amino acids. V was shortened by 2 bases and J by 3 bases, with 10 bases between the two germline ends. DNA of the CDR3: TGTGCCAGCAGCTTAAATCCGACTGACACTGAAGCTTTCTTT. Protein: CASSLNPTDTEAFF. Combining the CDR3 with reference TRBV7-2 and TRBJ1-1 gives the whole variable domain GAGVSQSPSNKVTEKGKDVELRCDPISGHTALYWYRQSLGQGLEFLIYFQGNSAPDKSGLPSDRFSAERTGGSVSTLTIQRTQQEDSAVYLCASSLNPTDTEAFFGQGTRLTVV.